This T cell receptor (beta chain) was identified during a study of blood T cell repertoires in COVID-19. The CDR3 consists of 15 residues. Trimming removed 4 bases from V and 6 bases from J; junction bases left unmatched: 8. In the original workflow: Reference gene primer amplification gave estimated nucleated cell counts. The method was immunoSEQ multiplex PCR; TCRdb's version includes in-frame clones alone and lacks a portion of them. V, J and clone size are those of that table, while D and trimming were read from the DNA. The sample has about 130,000 clones, 70% to 85% seen once. This TCR was recovered from a woman aged 60-70 years with acute or convalescent COVID-19. The specimen was peripheral blood. V usage is TRBV5-7 and J usage is TRBJ1-4; 8 positions match TRBD1. Being an ORF, TRBV5-7 has a function that is uncertain. Written as DNA, the CDR3 is TGTGCCAGCAGCCTCCCGGGACAGGCCTATGAAAAACTGTTTTTT. It is translated as CASSLPGQAYEKLFF.